The entry that follows covers one T cell receptor beta chain sequence. The sample holds many counts of this clonotype. Its recognized antigen is unknown. No quality values exist for individual bases; no much larger clone is one base distant. This entry comes from a study of blood T cells in healthy people across ages (dated by TCRdb to between 2015 and 2017). Regarding the complete study: In model experiments, template switching captured roughly one uniquely barcoded TCR beta cDNA molecule for every two T cells. For two donors (one aged 18 to 30 and one aged 80 or older), the study analyzed two additional independent replicas of 1 million unique cDNA reads from the same blood draw. To avoid experimental bias, donors of different ages were spread randomly across the sequencing lanes. The study measured age-related changes in TCR beta repertoire diversity using deep sequencing normalized with unique cDNA molecular identifiers. Four age groups were formed from the donors: young (average approximately 16 years), middle-aged (just under 40), aged (62) and long-lived (less than 85).

Library preparation employed 5' RACE. The sample was run on an Illumina HiSeq 2500. The second PCR ran for roughly 6 to 11 cycles and used a J-beta primer mix along with a sample-barcoded 5' primer. A unique molecular identifier was introduced onto each TCR beta cDNA molecule by a template-switch 5' adaptor carrying 12 random nucleotides. Each sample yielded at least 2.5 million CDR3-containing paired-end reads. First-strand cDNA synthesis was performed from all RNA using the Mint cDNA synthesis kit, with priming by a TRBC-specific oligonucleotide. Following uracil-DNA glycosylase treatment, a first 18-cycle PCR with universal primers M1SS and BC2_uni_R was performed on all cDNA. Turning to the authors' computational methods: For normalization, 1 million high-quality reads were randomly selected from each sample, with every read carrying a distinct molecular identifier. Instead of being binned into consensus sequences, reads that shared molecular identifiers were thrown out. MiTCR, run with a Q25 quality threshold and the strictest error-elimination algorithm, handled CDR3 identification, clonotype clustering and error correction. Lower-bound total TCR beta diversity was estimated with a nonparametric unseen species model using Euler transformation. TCRdb applied fastp at Q25 and MiXCR to the public reads, then kept only in-frame beta chains. Records with the same CDR3 protein are collapsed into one entry carrying the most frequent genes and DNA. The V and J calls follow TCRdb's processing rather than the paper's. This sample is represented by 650,000 to 1,000,000 distinct CDR3 sequences; around 34% of them were singletons. Around 13% of the sample comes from the top ten.

Systemically healthy Caucasian individuals from Russia, roughly 40 in total and aged roughly 6 to 100 years, were included as donors. Around 9.8 milliliters of peripheral blood were collected from each donor into EDTA-treated Vacutainer tubes. PBMCs were isolated by Ficoll-Paque density-gradient centrifugation, with at least 6 million obtained per sample. Total RNA, at least 6 micrograms per sample, was extracted from PBMCs with Trizol reagent. For every donor, flow cytometry on a PBMC aliquot measured the percentage of naive CD45RAhigh/CD27high T cells. The CDR1 and CDR2 encoded by the germline V gene are SGHTA and FQGNSA. Cut back by 2 bases and 9 bases, the V and J ends lie 5 bases apart. Taken from cysteine to phenylalanine, the CDR3 has 12 residues. The sequence is cut down to CDR3 DNA, 36 bases in frame from base 1. The research as a whole found: Estimates of total diversity based on one million sequenced T cells were regarded as lower bounds and as underestimates. The percentage of naive T cells measured by flow cytometry correlated strongly with observed TCR beta diversity. The long-lived group showed more naive CD4+ T cells, fewer expanded clones and increased TCR diversity than the aged group, suggesting age selection. Because the CMV infection status of the donors was unknown, age-related changes in expanded clonotypes may potentially have been confounded. As age increased, observed TCR beta diversity per million T cells dropped in a roughly linear way, and a significant reduction was already evident by age about 40. Bulk unsorted PBMC profiling prevented conclusive comparison of naive and antigen-experienced compartments.

The sample comprised blood. The sequence links TRBV7-2 to TRBJ1-6; too little of a D gene remains to name it. The source is a young man in good health. The CDR3 here reads CASSLSGSPLHF. The nucleotide sequence is TGTGCCAGCAGCTTATCGGGTTCACCCCTCCACTTT.